Many counts were recorded for the clone carrying this T cell receptor (beta chain). The sample is drawn from a study of neurological immune-mediated disorders. TCRdb fed the 5' RACE reads into MiXCR, producing one record per CDR3 protein. Among around 62,000 distinct CDR3 sequences listed, roughly 4% were seen once. In germline, CDR1 is LGHNA, CDR2 YNFKEQ. V dropped 2 bases and J dropped 5; count of bases not matched to a gene: 8. CDR3 size: 17 residues. The sequenced sample consisted of PBMCs. V usage is TRBV4-2 and J usage is TRBJ2-5; TRBD2 aligns across 13 bases. This sequence was found in a man aged 45 to 65 with multiple sclerosis. CDR3 sequence: CASSQLLTSGGAETQYF. The DNA of the CDR3 is TGTGCCAGCAGCCAACTGCTCACTAGCGGGGGGGCCGAGACCCAGTACTTC.